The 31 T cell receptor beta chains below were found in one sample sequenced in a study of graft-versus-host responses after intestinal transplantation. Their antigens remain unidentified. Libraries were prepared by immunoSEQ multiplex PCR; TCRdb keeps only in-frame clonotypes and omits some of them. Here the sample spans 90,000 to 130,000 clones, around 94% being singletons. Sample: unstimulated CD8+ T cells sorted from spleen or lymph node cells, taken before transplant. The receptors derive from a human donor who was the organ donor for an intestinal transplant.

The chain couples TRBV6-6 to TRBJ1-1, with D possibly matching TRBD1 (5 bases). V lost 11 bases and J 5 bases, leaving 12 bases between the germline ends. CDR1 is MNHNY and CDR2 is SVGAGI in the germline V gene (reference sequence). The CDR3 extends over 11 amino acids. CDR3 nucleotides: TGTGCCGGGGGGTTGTATACTGAAGCTTTCTTT. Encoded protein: CAGGLYTEAFF.

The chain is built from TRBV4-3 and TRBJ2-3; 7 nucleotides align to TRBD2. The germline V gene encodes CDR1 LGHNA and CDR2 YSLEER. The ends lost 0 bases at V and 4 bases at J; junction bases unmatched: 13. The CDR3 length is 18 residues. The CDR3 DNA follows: TGCGCCAGCAGCCAAGAGCGGATAGCGGGTATTTCTGCAGATACGCAGTATTTT. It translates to CASSQERIAGISADTQYF.

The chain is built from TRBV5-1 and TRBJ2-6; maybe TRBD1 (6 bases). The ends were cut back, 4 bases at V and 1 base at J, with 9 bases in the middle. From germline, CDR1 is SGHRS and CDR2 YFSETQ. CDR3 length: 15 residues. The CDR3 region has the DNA TGCGCCAGCAGCAAAGGACAGTCTGGGGCCAACGTCCTGACTTTC. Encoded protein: CASSKGQSGANVLTF.

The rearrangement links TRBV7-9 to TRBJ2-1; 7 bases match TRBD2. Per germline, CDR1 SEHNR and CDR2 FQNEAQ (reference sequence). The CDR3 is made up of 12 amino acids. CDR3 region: CAGGLSGDEQFF. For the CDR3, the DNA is TGTGCGGGGGGACTCAGCGGGGATGAGCAGTTCTTC.

This chain's CDR3 is CASSSGQGPQHF. The CDR3 DNA reads as TGTGCCAGCAGCTCTGGACAGGGGCCCCAGCATTTT. The V gene is TRBV5-6, the J gene TRBJ1-5; TRBD1 matches at 8 bases. Trimming cost V 3 bases and J 9 bases; bases outside gene matches: 2. CDR1 is SGHDT and CDR2 is YYEEEE in the germline V gene. There are 12 residues in the CDR3.

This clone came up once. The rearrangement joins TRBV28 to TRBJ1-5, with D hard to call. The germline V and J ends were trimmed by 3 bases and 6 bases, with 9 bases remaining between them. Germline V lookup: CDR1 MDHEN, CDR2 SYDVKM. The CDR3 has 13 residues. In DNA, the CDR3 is TGTGCCAGCAGTTTTTTCCCCGGTCAGCCCCAGCATTTT. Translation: CASSFFPGQPQHF.

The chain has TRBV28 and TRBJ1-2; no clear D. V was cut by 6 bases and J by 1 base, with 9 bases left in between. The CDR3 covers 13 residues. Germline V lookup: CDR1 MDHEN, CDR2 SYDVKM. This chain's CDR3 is CASRVVLNYGYTF. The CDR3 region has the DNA TGTGCCAGCAGGGTGGTTCTTAACTATGGCTACACCTTC.

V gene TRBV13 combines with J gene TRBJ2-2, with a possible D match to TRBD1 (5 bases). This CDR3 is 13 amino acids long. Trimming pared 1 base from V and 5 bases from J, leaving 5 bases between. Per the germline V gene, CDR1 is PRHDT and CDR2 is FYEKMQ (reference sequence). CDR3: CASSLEGTGELFF. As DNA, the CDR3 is TGTGCCAGCAGCTTAGAGGGGACCGGGGAGCTGTTTTTT.

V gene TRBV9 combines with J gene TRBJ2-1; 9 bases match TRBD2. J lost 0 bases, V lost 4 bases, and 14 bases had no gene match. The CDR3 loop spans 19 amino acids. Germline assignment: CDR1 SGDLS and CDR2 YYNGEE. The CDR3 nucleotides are TGTGCCAGCAGCACCTATGTTAGCTCTAGCGGGACCTCCTACAATGAGCAGTTCTTC. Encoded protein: CASSTYVSSSGTSYNEQFF.

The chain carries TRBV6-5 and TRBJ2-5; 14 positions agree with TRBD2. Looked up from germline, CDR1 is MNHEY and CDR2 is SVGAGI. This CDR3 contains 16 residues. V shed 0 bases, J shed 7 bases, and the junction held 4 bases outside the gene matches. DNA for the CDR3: TGTGCCAGCAGTTACTCCGGACTAGCGGGAGGAGGGACCCAGTACTTC. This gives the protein CASSYSGLAGGGTQYF.

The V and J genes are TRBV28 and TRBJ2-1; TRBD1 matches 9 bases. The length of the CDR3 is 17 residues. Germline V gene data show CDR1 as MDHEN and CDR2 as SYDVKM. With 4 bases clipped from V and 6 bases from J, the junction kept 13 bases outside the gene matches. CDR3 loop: CASSSYILRDRVNEQFF. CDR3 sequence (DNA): TGTGCCAGCAGTTCCTACATCCTCCGGGACAGGGTCAATGAGCAGTTCTTC.

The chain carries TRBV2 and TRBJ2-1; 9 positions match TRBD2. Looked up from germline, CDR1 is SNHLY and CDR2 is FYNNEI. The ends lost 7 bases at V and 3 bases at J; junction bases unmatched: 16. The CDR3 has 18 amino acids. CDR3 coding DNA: TGTGCCAGCATGGTTTCCAGCGGGAGGTCACGAAACTACAATGAGCAGTTCTTC. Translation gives CASMVSSGRSRNYNEQFF.

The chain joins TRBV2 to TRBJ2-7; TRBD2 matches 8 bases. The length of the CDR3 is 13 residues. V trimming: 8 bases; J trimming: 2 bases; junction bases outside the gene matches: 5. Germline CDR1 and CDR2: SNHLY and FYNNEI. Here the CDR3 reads CASCRGGTYEQYF. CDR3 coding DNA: TGTGCCAGCTGTCGGGGGGGAACCTACGAGCAGTACTTC.

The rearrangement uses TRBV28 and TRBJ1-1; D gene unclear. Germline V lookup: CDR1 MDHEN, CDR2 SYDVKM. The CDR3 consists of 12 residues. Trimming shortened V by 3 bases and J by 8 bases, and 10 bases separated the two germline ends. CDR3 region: CASSLGIGEAFF. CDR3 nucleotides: TGTGCCAGCAGTTTGGGAATTGGGGAAGCTTTCTTT.

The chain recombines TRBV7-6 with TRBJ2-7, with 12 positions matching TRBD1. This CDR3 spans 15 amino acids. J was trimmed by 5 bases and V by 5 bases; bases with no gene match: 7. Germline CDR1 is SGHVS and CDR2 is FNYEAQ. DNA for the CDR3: TGTGCCAGCAGCCACCCGGGACAGGGGGCACACGAGCAGTACTTC. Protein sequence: CASSHPGQGAHEQYF.

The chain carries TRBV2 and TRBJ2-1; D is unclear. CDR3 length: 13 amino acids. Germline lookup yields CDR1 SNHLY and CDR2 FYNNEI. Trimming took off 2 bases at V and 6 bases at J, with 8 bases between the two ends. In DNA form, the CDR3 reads TGTGCCAGCAGTGAACTCTCGACCAATGAGCAGTTCTTC. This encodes CASSELSTNEQFF. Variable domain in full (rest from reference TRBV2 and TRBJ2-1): EPEVTQTPSHQVTQMGQEVILRCVPISNHLYFYWYRQILGQKVEFLVSFYNNEISEKSEIFDDQFSVERPDGSNFTLKIRSTKLEDSAMYFCASSELSTNEQFFGPGTRLTVL.

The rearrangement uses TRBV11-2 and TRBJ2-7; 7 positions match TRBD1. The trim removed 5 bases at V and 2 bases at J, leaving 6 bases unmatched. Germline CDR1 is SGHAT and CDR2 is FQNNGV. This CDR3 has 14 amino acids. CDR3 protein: CASSPWDSPYEQYF. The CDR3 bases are TGTGCCAGCAGCCCCTGGGACAGCCCCTACGAGCAGTACTTC.

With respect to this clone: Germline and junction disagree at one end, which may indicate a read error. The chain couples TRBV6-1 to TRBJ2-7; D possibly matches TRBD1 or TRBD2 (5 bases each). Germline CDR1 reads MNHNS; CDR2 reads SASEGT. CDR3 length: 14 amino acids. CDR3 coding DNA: TGTGCCGGCAGCGACCAGGGACGGTTTTACGAGCAGTACTTC. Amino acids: CAGSDQGRFYEQYF.

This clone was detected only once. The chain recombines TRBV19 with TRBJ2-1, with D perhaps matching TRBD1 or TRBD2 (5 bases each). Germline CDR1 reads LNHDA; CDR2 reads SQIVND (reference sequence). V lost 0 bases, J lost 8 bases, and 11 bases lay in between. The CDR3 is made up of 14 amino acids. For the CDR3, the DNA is TGTGCCAGTAGTATAGATCTTAGAGGGGATGAGCAGTTCTTC. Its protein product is CASSIDLRGDEQFF.

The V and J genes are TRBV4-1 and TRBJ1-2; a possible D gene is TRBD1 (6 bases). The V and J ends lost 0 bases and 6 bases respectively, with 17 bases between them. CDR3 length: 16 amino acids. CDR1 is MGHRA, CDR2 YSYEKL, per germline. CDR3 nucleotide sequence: TGCGCCAGCAGCCAAGAAGGCTTTTCAGGGGCGGATGGCTACACCTTC. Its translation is CASSQEGFSGADGYTF.

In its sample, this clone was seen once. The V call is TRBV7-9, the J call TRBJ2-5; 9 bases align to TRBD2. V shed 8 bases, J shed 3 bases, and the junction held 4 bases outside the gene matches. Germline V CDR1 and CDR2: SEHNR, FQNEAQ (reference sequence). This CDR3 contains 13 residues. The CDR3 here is CASQASGEETQYF. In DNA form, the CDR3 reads TGTGCCAGCCAGGCTAGCGGGGAAGAGACCCAGTACTTC.

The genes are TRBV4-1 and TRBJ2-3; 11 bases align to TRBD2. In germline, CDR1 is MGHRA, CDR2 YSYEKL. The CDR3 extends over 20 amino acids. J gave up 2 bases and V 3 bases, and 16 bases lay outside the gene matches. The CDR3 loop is CASSHAGSSGRFLDTDTQYF. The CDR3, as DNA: TGCGCCAGCAGCCACGCCGGGTCTAGCGGGAGGTTCCTTGACACAGATACGCAGTATTTT.

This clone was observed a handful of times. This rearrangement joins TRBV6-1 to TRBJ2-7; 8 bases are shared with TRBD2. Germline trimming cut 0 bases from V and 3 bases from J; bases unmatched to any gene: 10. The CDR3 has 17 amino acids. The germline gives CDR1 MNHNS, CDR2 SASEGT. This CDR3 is CASSEALQAGEHYEQYF. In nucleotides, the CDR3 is TGTGCCAGCAGTGAAGCGCTTCAAGCGGGGGAACACTACGAGCAGTACTTC.

The CDR3: CASGEEASYNEQFF. CDR3 in DNA: TGTGCCAGCGGAGAGGAGGCCTCCTACAATGAGCAGTTCTTC. This rearrangement joins TRBV4-2 to TRBJ2-1; weak D call: TRBD2 (5 bases). Trimming pared 8 bases from V and 0 bases from J, leaving 11 bases between. The germline V gene has CDR1 LGHNA and CDR2 YNFKEQ. The CDR3 is 14 residues long.

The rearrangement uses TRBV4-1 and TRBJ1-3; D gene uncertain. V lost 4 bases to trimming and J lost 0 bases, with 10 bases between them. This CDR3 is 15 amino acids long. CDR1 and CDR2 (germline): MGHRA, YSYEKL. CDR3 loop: CASSPPTDSGNTIYF. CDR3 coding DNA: TGCGCCAGCAGCCCTCCTACAGACTCTGGAAACACCATATATTTT.

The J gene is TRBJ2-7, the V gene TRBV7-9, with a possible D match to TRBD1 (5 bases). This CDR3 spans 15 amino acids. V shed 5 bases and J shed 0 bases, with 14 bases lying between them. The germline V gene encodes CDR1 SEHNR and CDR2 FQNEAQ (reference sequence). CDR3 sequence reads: CASSGREISSYEQYF. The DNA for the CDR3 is TGTGCCAGCAGCGGCAGGGAAATTAGCTCCTACGAGCAGTACTTC.

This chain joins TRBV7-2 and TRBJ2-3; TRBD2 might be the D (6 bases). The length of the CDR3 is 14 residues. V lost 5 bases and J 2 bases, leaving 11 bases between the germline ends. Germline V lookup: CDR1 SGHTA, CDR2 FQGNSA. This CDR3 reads CASSLTRPTDTQYF. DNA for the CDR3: TGTGCCAGCAGCCTGACTAGGCCCACAGATACGCAGTATTTT.

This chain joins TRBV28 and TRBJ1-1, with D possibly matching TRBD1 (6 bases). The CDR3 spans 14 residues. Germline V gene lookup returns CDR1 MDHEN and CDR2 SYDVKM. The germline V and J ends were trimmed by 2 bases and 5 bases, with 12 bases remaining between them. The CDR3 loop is CASSLEGGATEAFF. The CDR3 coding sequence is TGTGCCAGCAGTTTAGAGGGGGGGGCGACTGAAGCTTTCTTT.

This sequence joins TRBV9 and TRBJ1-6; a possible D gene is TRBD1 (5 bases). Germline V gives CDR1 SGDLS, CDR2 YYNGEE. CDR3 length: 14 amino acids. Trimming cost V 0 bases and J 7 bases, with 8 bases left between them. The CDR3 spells CASSVDGGNSPLHF. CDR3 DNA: TGTGCCAGCAGCGTAGATGGGGGGAATTCACCCCTCCACTTT. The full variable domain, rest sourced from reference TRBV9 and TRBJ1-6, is DSGVTQTPKHLITATGQRVTLRCSPRSGDLSVYWYQQSLDQGLQFLIQYYNGEERAKGNILERFSAQQFPDLHSELNLSSLELGDSALYFCASSVDGGNSPLHFGNGTRLTVT.

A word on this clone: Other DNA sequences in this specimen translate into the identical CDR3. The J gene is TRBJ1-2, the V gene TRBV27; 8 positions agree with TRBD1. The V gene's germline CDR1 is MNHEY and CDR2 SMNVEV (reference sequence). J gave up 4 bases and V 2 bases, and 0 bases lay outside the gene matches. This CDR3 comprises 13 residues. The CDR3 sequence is CASSLTGGYGYTF. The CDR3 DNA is TGTGCCAGCAGTTTAACAGGGGGCTATGGCTACACCTTC.

This CDR3 is CASSPGLAGNEQFF. CDR3 nucleotides: TGCGCCAGCAGTCCGGGACTAGCGGGGAATGAGCAGTTCTTC. V usage is TRBV5-1 and J usage is TRBJ2-1, with TRBD2 matching over 13 bases. Trimming removed 5 bases from V and 7 bases from J; junction bases left unmatched: 3. Germline CDR1 SGHRS, CDR2 YFSETQ. This CDR3 contains 14 residues.